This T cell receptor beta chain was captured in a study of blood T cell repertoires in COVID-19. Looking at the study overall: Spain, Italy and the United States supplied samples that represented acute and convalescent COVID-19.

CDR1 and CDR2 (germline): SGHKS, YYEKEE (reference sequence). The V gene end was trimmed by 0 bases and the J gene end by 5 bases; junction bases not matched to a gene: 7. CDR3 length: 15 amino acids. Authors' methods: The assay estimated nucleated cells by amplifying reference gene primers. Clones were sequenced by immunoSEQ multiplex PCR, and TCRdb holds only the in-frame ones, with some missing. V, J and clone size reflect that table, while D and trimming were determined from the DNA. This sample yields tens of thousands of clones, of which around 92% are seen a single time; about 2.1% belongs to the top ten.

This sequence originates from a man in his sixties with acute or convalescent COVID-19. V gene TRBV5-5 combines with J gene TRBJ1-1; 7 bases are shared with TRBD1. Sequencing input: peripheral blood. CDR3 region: CASSLVRGRGTEAFF. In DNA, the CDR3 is TGTGCCAGCAGCTTGGTAAGGGGGCGCGGAACTGAAGCTTTCTTT.